Listed here are 7 T cell receptor beta chains from one sample, sequenced in a study of T cells in Graves' hyperthyroidism and ophthalmopathy. The source material, RNA transcripts, was used to amplify TCR beta CDR3 regions. The HTBI primer set drove a first-round RT-PCR of the TCR CDR3. TCRdb passed the multiplex PCR reads through MiXCR, listing each CDR3 protein once. The table includes approximately 610,000 distinct CDR3 sequences, 16% detected once. The sequencing input was blood. Receptors originate from a woman younger than 30 with Graves' hyperthyroidism.

At least ten counts were recorded for this clonotype. V is TRBV3-1 and J is TRBJ1-5, with D perhaps matching TRBD1 (5 bases). The CDR3 length is 15 residues. Germline loops: CDR1 LGHDT, CDR2 YNNKEL (reference sequence). Trimming shortened V by 3 bases and J by 2 bases, and 11 bases separated the two germline ends. CDR3 residues: CASSQSRVGNQPQHF. In nucleotides, the CDR3 is TGTGCCAGCAGCCAGAGCAGGGTCGGCAATCAGCCCCAGCATTTT.

This clonotype turned up a few times. V is TRBV27 and J is TRBJ2-7; D may be TRBD1 or TRBD2 (5 bases each). The CDR3 is made up of 15 amino acids. The ends were cut back, 2 bases at V and 2 bases at J, with 13 bases in the middle. The germline V gene has CDR1 MNHEY and CDR2 SMNVEV (reference sequence). The CDR3 DNA follows: TGTGCCAGCAGTTTACGGGGCGGGCCCACCTACGAGCAGTACTTC. Protein product: CASSLRGGPTYEQYF.

This clonotype was counted at least ten times. This chain connects TRBV30 to TRBJ2-3; TRBD1 matches at 10 bases. The germline V gene encodes CDR1 GTSNPN and CDR2 SVGIG (reference sequence). The length of the CDR3 is 15 residues. With V trimmed by 2 bases and J by 5 bases, 7 bases remained unmatched. The CDR3 protein is CAWSLGTGAVDTQYF. The DNA for the CDR3 is TGTGCCTGGAGTCTAGGGACAGGGGCGGTAGATACGCAGTATTTT.

The DNA for the CDR3 is TGCGCCAGCAGCTCGGGGGCAGGGAAGGTGACCCAGTACTTC. Its translation: CASSSGAGKVTQYF. This chain links TRBV5-1 with TRBJ2-5; TRBD1 or TRBD2 may be the D gene (6 bases each). Looked up from germline, CDR1 is SGHRS and CDR2 is YFSETQ. CDR3 length: 14 amino acids. Trimming removed 3 bases from V and 7 bases from J, with 16 bases in between.

CDR3 in DNA: TGTGCCAGCAGCGCGACCCCCGCGGGGATCGGGGAGCTGTTTTTT. Protein product: CASSATPAGIGELFF. This chain links TRBV9 with TRBJ2-2; weak D call: TRBD2 (6 bases). Trimming removed 3 bases at V and 7 bases at J, with 16 bases between. This CDR3 contains 15 residues. Germline V lookup: CDR1 SGDLS, CDR2 YYNGEE.

This clonotype was observed at least ten times. This chain uses TRBV7-9 with TRBJ1-1; D not resolved. Germline loops: CDR1 SEHNR, CDR2 FQNEAQ (reference sequence). V lost 5 bases and J 6 bases, leaving 16 bases between the germline ends. The CDR3 sequence is 14 residues long. The CDR3 nucleotides are TGTGCCAGCAGCCGATCCCAGGTGGTCCCTGAAGCTTTCTTT. It encodes CASSRSQVVPEAFF.

This clonotype turned up a few times. This chain uses TRBV6-6 with TRBJ2-1; D may be TRBD2 (6 bases). The CDR3 length is 17 residues. CDR1 MNHNY and CDR2 SVGAGI come from the germline V gene (reference sequence). Between the trimmed V and J ends, which lost 0 bases and 2 bases, there was a span of 14 bases. In nucleotides, the CDR3 is TGTGCCAGCAGTTACTCGATATCGGGGGTCCCCTACAATGAGCAGTTCTTC. It specifies CASSYSISGVPYNEQFF.